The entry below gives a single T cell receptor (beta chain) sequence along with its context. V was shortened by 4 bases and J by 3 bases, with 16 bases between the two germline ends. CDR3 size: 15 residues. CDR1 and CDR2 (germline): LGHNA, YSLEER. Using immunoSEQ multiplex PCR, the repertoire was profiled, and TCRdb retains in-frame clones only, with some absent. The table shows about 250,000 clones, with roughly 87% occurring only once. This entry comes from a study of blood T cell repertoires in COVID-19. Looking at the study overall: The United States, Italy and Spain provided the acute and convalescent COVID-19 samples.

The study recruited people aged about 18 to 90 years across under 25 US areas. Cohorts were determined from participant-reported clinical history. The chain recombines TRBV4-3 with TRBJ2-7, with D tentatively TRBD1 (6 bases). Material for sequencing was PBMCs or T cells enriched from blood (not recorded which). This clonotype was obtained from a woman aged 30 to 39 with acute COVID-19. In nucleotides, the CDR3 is TGCGCCAGCAGCCGGGAGTCGACAGGAATCTACGAGCAGTACTTC. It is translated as CASSRESTGIYEQYF.